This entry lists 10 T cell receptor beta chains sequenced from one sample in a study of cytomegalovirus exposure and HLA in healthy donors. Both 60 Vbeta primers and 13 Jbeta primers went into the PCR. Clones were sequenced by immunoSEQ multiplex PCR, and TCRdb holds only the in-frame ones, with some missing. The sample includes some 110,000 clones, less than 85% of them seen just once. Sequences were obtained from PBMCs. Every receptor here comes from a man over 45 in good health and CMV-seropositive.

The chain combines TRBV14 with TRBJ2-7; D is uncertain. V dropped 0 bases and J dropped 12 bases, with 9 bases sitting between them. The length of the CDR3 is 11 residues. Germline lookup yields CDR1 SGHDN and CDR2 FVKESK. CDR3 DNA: TGTGCCAGCAGCCAAGAAGGTCAGCGGTACTTC. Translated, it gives CASSQEGQRYF.

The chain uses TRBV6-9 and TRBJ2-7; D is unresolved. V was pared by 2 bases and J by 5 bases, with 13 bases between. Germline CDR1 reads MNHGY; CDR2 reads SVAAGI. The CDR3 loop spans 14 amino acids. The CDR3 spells CASSYNFPGHEQYF. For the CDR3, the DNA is TGTGCCAGCAGTTATAATTTCCCAGGCCACGAGCAGTACTTC.

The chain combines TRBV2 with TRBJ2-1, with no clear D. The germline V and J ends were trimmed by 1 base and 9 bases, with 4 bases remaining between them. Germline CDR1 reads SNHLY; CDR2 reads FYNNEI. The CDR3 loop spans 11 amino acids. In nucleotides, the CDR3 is TGTGCCAGCAGTGAAGGGCTTGAGCAGTTCTTC. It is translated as CASSEGLEQFF.

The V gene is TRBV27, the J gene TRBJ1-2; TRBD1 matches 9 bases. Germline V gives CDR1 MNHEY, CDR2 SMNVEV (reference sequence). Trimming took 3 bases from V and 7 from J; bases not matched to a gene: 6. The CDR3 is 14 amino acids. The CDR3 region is CASSFRDRDSGYTF. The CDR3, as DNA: TGTGCCAGCAGTTTTAGGGACAGGGACTCTGGCTACACCTTC.

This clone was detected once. DNA for the CDR3: TGTGCCAGCAGCTTAGACGGCGGGGACTACGAGCAGTACTTC. This translates into CASSLDGGDYEQYF. The chain uses TRBV11-2 and TRBJ2-7; maybe TRBD2 (6 bases). Germline loops: CDR1 SGHAT, CDR2 FQNNGV. The CDR3 extends over 14 amino acids. V lost 0 bases to trimming and J lost 3 bases, with 9 bases between them.

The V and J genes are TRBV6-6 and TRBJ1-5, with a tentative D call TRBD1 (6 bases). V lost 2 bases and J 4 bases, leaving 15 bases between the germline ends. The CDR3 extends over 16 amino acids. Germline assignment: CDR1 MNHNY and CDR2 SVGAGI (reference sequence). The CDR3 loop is CASSYRGTHPNQPQHF. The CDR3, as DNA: TGTGCCAGCAGTTACAGGGGGACACATCCAAATCAGCCCCAGCATTTT.

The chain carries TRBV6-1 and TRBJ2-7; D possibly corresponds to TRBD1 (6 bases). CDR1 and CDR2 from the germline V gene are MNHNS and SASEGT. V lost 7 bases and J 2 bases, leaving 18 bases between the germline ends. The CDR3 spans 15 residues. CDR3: CASTLYAGDAYEQYF. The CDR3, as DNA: TGTGCCAGCACCTTATATGCAGGGGACGCCTACGAGCAGTACTTC.

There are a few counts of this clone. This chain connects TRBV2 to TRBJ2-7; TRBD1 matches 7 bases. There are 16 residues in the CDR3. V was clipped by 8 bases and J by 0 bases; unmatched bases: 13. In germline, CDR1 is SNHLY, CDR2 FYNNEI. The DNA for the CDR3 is TGTGCCAGCGGTACTCGACCGGGACAGAGCTCCTACGAGCAGTACTTC. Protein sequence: CASGTRPGQSSYEQYF.

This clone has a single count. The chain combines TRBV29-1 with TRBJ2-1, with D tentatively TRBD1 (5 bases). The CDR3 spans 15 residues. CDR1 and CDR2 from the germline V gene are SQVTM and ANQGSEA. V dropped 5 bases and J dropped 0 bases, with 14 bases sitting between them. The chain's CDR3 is CSVSSRQSSYNEQFF. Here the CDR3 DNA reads TGCAGCGTTTCTTCTAGACAGAGCTCCTACAATGAGCAGTTCTTC.

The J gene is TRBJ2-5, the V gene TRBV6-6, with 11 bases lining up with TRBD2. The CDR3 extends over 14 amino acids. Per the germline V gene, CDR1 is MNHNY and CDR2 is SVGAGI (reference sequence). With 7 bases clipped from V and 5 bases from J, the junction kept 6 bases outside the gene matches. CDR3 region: CASTLAGVGETQYF. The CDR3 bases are TGTGCCAGCACACTAGCGGGAGTCGGCGAGACCCAGTACTTC.